This T cell receptor (beta chain) was obtained from a study of human T cells and chemical hapten exposure. The overall study: The patients were mostly female; they had alopecia areata, totalis or universalis.

The sample's time point: pre-sensitization, week 0. The sample's treatment: therapeutic diphenylcyclopropenone sensitization with weekly scalp DPC. Notes on this clonotype: As yet, its antigen is unknown.

Germline CDR1 and CDR2: MNHNY and SVGAGI (reference sequence). The V and J ends lost 0 bases and 2 bases respectively, with 8 bases between them. The CDR3 is made up of 15 amino acids. TCRdb redid the calling of the RACE reads with MiXCR, one entry per CDR3 protein. The data hold approximately 370,000 distinct CDR3 sequences, with approximately 5% observed a single time. General study results and limits: No alteration of TCRs above 1 in 1000 frequency was seen with DPC sensitization.

This clonotype was sampled from a woman between 18 and 29 years old with alopecia areata. Some clones in this sample may be carry-over from other donors' samples. Sequenced here: whole blood, sampled in connection with sensitization to the hapten diphenylcyclopropenone (DPC). The genes are TRBV6-6 and TRBJ2-1; no firm D call. The DNA for the CDR3 is TGTGCCAGCAGTTACTCAGTGTCTCCCTACAATGAGCAGTTCTTC. It codes for CASSYSVSPYNEQFF.